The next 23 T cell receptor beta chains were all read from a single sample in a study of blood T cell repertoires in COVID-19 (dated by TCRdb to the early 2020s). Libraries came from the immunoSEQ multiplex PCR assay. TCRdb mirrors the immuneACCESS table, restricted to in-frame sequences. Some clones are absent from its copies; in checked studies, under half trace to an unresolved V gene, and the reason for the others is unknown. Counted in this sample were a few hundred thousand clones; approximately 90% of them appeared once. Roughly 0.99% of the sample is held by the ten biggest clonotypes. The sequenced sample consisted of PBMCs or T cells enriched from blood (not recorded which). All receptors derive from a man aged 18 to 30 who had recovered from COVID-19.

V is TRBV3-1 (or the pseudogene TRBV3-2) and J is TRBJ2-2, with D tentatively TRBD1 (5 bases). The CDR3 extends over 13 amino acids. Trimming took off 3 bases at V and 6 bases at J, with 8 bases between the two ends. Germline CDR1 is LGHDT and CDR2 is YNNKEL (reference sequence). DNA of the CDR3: TGTGCCAGCAGCCATCAAGGGGCCGGGGAGCTGTTTTTT. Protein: CASSHQGAGELFF.

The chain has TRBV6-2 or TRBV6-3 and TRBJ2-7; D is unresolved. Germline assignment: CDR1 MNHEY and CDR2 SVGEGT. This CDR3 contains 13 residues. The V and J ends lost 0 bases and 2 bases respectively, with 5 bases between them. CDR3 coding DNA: TGTGCCAGCAGTTACTCGGCCCCCTACGAGCAGTACTTC. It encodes CASSYSAPYEQYF.

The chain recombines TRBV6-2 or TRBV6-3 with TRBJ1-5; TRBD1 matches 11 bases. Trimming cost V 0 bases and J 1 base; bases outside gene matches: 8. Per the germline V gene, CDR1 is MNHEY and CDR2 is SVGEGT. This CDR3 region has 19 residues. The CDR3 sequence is CASSYSGQGAFRSNQPQHF. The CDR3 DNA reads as TGTGCCAGCAGTTACTCAGGACAGGGGGCTTTTAGGAGCAATCAGCCCCAGCATTTT.

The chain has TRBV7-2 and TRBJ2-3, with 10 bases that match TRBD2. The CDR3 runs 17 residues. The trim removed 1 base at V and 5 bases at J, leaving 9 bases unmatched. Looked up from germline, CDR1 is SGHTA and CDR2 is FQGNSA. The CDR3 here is CASSLVGQRGGIDTQYF. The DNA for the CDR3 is TGTGCCAGCAGCTTAGTTGGCCAGCGGGGGGGCATAGATACGCAGTATTTT. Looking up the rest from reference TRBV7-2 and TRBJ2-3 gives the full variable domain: GAGVSQSPSNKVTEKGKDVELRCDPISGHTALYWYRQSLGQGLEFLIYFQGNSAPDKSGLPSDRFSAERTGGSVSTLTIQRTQQEDSAVYLCASSLVGQRGGIDTQYFGPGTRLTVL.

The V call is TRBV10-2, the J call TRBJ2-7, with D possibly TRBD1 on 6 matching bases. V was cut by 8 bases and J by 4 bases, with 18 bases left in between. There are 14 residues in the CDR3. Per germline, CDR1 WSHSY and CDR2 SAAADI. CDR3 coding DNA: TGCGCCAGCCAGACAGGCGCCCTTAGGTACGAGCAGTACTTC. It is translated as CASQTGALRYEQYF.

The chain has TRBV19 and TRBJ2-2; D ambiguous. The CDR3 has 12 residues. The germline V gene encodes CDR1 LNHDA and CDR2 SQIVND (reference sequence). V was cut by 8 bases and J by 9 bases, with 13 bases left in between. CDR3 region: CASRFEQRELFF. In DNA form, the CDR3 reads TGTGCCAGTCGATTTGAACAACGGGAGCTGTTTTTT.

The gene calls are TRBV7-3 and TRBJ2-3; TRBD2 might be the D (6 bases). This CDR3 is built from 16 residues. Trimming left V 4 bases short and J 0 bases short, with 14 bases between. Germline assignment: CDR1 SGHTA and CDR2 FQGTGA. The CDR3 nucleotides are TGTGCCAGCAGCTCCGGCCCCAGCGGGAGCACAGATACGCAGTATTTT. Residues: CASSSGPSGSTDTQYF.

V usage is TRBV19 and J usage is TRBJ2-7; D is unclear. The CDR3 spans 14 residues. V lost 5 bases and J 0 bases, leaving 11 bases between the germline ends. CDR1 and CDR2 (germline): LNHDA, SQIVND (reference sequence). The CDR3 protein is CASSVRGPSYEQYF. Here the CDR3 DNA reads TGTGCCAGTAGTGTCCGTGGGCCCTCCTACGAGCAGTACTTC.

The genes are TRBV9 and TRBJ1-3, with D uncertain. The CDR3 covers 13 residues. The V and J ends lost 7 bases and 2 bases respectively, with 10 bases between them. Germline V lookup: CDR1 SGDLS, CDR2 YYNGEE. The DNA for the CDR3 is TGTGCCAGCGATCCGGTAGCTGGAAACACCATATATTTT. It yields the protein CASDPVAGNTIYF.

CDR3 region: CASSLSASGLNEQFF. The CDR3 nucleotides read TGTGCCAGCAGCTTATCGGCTAGCGGCCTAAATGAGCAGTTCTTC. This chain uses TRBV7-2 with TRBJ2-1, with TRBD2 matching over 7 bases. V was clipped by 2 bases and J by 7 bases; unmatched bases: 8. In germline, CDR1 is SGHTA, CDR2 FQGNSA. There are 15 residues in the CDR3.

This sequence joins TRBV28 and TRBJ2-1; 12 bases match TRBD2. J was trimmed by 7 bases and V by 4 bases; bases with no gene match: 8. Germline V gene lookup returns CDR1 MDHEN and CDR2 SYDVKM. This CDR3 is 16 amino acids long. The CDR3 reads CASSSSGRAFKNEQFF. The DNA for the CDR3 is TGTGCCAGCAGTTCTAGCGGGAGGGCGTTTAAGAATGAGCAGTTCTTC.

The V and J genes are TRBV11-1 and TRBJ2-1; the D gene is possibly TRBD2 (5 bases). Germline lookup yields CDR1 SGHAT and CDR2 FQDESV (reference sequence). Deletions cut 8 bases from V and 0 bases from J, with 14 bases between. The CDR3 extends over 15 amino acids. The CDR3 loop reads CASSPLDYSYNEQFF. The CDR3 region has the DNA TGTGCCAGCTCCCCGCTAGACTACTCCTACAATGAGCAGTTCTTC.

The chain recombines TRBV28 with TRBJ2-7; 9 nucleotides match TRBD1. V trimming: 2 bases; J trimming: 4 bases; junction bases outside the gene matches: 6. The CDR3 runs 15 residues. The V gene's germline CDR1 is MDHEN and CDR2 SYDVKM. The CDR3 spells CASSLQGQGWYEQYF. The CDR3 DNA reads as TGTGCCAGCAGTTTACAGGGACAGGGTTGGTACGAGCAGTACTTC.

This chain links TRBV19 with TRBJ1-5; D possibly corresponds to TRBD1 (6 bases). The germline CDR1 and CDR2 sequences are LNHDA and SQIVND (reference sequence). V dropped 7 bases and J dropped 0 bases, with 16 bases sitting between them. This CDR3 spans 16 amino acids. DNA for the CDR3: TGTGCCAGTAACCAGGGGTCAGGGTATAGCAATCAGCCCCAGCATTTT. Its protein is CASNQGSGYSNQPQHF.

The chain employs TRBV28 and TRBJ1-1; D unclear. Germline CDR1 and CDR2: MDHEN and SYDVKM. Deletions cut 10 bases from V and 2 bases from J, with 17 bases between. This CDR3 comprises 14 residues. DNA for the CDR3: TGTGCCACCGTGGGCTATTCTCTTAACACTGAAGCTTTCTTT. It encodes CATVGYSLNTEAFF. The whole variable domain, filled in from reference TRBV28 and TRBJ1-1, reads DVKVTQSSRYLVKRTGEKVFLECVQDMDHENMFWYRQDPGLGLRLIYFSYDVKMKEKGDIPEGYSVSREKKERFSLILESASTNQTSMYLCATVGYSLNTEAFFGQGTRLTVV.

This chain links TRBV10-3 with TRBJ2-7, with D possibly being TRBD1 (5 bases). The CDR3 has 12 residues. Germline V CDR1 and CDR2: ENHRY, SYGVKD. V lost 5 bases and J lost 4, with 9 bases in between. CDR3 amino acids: CAISLQGYEQYF. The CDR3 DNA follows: TGTGCCATCAGTCTTCAGGGTTACGAGCAGTACTTC.

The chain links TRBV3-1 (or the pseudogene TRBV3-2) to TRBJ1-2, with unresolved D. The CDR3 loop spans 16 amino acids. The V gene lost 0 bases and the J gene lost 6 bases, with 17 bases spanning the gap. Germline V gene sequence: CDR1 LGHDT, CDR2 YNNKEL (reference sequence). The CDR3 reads CASSQDISGSWDGYTF. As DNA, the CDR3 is TGTGCCAGCAGCCAAGATATTTCAGGTTCTTGGGATGGCTACACCTTC.

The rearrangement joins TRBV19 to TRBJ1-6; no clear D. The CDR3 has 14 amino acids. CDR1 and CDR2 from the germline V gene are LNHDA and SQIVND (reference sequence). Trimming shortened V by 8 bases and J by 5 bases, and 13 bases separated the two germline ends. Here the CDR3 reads CASSFRENNSPLHF. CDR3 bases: TGTGCCAGTTCCTTCCGGGAGAATAATTCACCCCTCCACTTT. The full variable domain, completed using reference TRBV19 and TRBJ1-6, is DGGITQSPKYLFRKEGQNVTLSCEQNLNHDAMYWYRQDPGQGLRLIYYSQIVNDFQKGDIAEGYSVSREKKESFPLTVTSAQKNPTAFYLCASSFRENNSPLHFGNGTRLTVT.

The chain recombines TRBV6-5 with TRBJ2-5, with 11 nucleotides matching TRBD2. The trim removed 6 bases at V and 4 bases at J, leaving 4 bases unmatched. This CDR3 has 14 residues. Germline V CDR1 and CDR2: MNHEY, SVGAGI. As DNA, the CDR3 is TGTGCCAGCAGCCGTAGCGGGGGGGCAGAGACCCAGTACTTC. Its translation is CASSRSGGAETQYF.

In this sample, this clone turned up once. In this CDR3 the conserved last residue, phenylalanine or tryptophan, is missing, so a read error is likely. Here the CDR3 DNA reads TGCGCCAGCAGCCAAGATGGGGCTGGCGGTGGCTACACCCTC. Protein sequence: CASSQDGAGGGYTL. The chain joins TRBV4-3 to TRBJ1-2; a possible D gene is TRBD1 (5 bases). This CDR3 has 14 residues. The V gene's germline CDR1 is LGHNA and CDR2 YSLEER. V was cut by 0 bases and J by 7 bases, with 12 bases left in between.

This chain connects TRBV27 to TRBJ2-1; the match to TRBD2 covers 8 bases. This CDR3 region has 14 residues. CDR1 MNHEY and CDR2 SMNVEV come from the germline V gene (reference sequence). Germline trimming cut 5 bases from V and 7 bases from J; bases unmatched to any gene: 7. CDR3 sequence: CASSVRGGGNEQFF. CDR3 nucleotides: TGTGCCAGCAGTGTCCGGGGGGGTGGAAATGAGCAGTTCTTC.

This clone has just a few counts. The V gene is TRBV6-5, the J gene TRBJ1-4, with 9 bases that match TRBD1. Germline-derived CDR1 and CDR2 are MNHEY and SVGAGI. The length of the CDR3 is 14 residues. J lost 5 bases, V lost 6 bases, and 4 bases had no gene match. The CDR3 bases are TGTGCCAGCAGCCAGGGACAGGGAAATGAAAAACTGTTTTTT. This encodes CASSQGQGNEKLFF.

The CDR3 DNA reads TGTGCCAGTAGGAGACAGGGTCGAGAGACCCAGTACTTC. It specifies CASRRQGRETQYF. J is TRBJ2-5 and V is TRBV19; 7 bases fit TRBD1. The CDR3 totals 13 residues. J was trimmed by 4 bases and V by 6 bases; bases with no gene match: 5. Germline V gene data show CDR1 as LNHDA and CDR2 as SQIVND (reference sequence).